This T cell receptor (beta chain) was found in a study of cytomegalovirus exposure and HLA in healthy donors. Across the study: As released early, the data held 70 million to 100 million unique TCRs from HLA-typed donors. General study findings and limits: Presence/absence analyses supposed approximately even sequencing depth among donors.

The CDR3 loop spans 13 amino acids. Germline lookup yields CDR1 SGDLS and CDR2 YYNGEE. Trimming shortened V by 6 bases and J by 0 bases, and 7 bases separated the two germline ends. The PCR had 60 Vbeta and 13 Jbeta primers. Assay used: immunoSEQ multiplex PCR; TCRdb lists only in-frame clones, some missing. The sample includes about 130,000 clones, about 82% seen only once; the top ten take 4.5% to 5%. This clone was seen a single time. Its specificity is unknown. Likely unrecorded immune exposures existed in these nominally healthy donors. The sample taken for sequencing was PBMCs. This TCR derives from a man younger than 40 in good health. V gene TRBV9 combines with J gene TRBJ2-1; D not certain. The CDR3 DNA is TGTGCCAGCACGGCGGACTCCTACAATGAGCAGTTCTTC. This codes for CASTADSYNEQFF.